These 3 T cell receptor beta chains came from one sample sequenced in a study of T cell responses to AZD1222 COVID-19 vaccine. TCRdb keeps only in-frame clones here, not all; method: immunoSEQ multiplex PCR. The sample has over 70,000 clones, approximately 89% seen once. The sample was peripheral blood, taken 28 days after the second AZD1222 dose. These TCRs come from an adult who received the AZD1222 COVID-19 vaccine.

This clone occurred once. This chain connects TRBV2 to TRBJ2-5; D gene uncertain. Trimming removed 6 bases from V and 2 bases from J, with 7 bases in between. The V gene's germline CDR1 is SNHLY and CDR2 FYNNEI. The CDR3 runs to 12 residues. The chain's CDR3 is CASSKVQETQYF. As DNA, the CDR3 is TGTGCCAGCAGCAAAGTACAAGAGACCCAGTACTTC. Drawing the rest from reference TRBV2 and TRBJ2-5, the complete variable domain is EPEVTQTPSHQVTQMGQEVILRCVPISNHLYFYWYRQILGQKVEFLVSFYNNEISEKSEIFDDQFSVERPDGSNFTLKIRSTKLEDSAMYFCASSKVQETQYFGPGTRLLVL.

CDR3 DNA sequence: TGTGCCAGCTCACCACCCAGTGCGAACAATGAAAAACTGTTTTTT. This sequence encodes CASSPPSANNEKLFF. This sequence joins TRBV18 and TRBJ1-4; D not resolved. Trimming took 0 bases from V and 5 from J, leaving 10 bases between them. CDR3 length equals 15 residues. Germline lookup yields CDR1 KGHSH and CDR2 LQKENI.

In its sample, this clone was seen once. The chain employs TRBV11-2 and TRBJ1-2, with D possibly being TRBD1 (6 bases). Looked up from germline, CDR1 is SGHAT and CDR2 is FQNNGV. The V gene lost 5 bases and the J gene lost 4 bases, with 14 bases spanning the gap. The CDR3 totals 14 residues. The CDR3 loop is CASSRTALVYGYTF. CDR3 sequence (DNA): TGTGCCAGCAGCAGGACAGCCCTTGTCTATGGCTACACCTTC. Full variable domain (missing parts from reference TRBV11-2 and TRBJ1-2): EAGVAQSPRYKIIEKRQSVAFWCNPISGHATLYWYQQILGQGPKLLIQFQNNGVVDDSQLPKDRFSAERLKGVDSTLKIQPAKLEDSAVYLCASSRTALVYGYTFGSGTRLTVV.